These 5 T cell receptor beta chains share one sample of origin, sequenced in a study of identical twins. TCRdb reanalysed the 5' RACE reads using MiXCR and keeps one entry per CDR3 protein. The repertoire consists of around 370,000 distinct CDR3 sequences, with approximately 9.1% occurring once and the leading ten covering approximately 9.3%. The sample was naive T cells sorted from blood. The receptors here all came from a woman in her fifties or sixties in good health.

Regarding this clonotype: A much larger clone lies one base from this, so it may be a read error. The chain has TRBV4-1 and TRBJ2-1; 9 nucleotides match TRBD2. This CDR3 is 16 amino acids long. Germline V gene lookup returns CDR1 MGHRA and CDR2 YSYEKL. In nucleotides, the CDR3 is TGCGCCAGCAGCCATGTTAGCGGGAGTAGGTACAATAAGCAGTTCTTC. This translates into CASSHVSGSRYNKQFF.

The V call is TRBV18, the J call TRBJ1-1; 7 bases line up with TRBD1. V lost 3 bases, J lost 4 bases, and 8 bases stayed unmatched. Per germline, CDR1 KGHSH and CDR2 LQKENI. This CDR3 contains 15 residues. The CDR3 DNA reads TGTGCCAGCTCACCGGGACAGATGGGACGCACTGAAGCTTTCTTT. Protein product: CASSPGQMGRTEAFF.

This clonotype was counted only a few times. The chain recombines TRBV5-1 with TRBJ2-2; D gene ambiguous. The CDR3 is made up of 13 amino acids. Trimming removed 6 bases at V and 4 bases at J, with 10 bases between. The germline V gene has CDR1 SGHRS and CDR2 YFSETQ. The CDR3 loop reads CASNPMGTGELFF. CDR3 sequence (DNA): TGCGCCAGCAACCCAATGGGCACCGGGGAGCTGTTTTTT.

This clonotype has ten or more counts. The chain carries TRBV24-1 and TRBJ2-1, with D perhaps matching TRBD1 (5 bases). Trimming removed 2 bases from V and 6 bases from J, with 10 bases in between. There are 14 residues in the CDR3. From germline, CDR1 is KGHDR and CDR2 SFDVKD. This CDR3 is CATSDSWQGNEQFF. The DNA of the CDR3 is TGTGCCACCAGTGATTCCTGGCAGGGCAATGAGCAGTTCTTC.

This clonotype was observed a few times. Relative to the germline gene, one junction end is altered; a read error may explain this. This chain joins TRBV28 and TRBJ2-5, with 7 positions matching TRBD1. CDR3 size: 14 residues. The germline gives CDR1 MDHEN, CDR2 SYDVKM. The CDR3 loop reads CASSLWGQQEAQYF. The CDR3 DNA follows: TGTGCCAGCAGTTTATGGGGACAGCAAGAGGCCCAGTACTTC.